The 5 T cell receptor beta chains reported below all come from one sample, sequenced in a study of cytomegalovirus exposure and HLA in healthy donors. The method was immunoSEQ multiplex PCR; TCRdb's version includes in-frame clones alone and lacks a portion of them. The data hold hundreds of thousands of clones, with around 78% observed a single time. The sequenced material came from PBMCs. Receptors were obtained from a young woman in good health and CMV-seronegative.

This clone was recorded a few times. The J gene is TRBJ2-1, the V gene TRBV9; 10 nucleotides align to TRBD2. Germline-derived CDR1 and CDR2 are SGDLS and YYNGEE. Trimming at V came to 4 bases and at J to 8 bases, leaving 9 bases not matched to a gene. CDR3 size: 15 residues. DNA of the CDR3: TGTGCCAGCAGCCCCCGGGAAAGCGGGGGGGATGAGCAGTTCTTC. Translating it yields CASSPRESGGDEQFF. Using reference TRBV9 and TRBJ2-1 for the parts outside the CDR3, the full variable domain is DSGVTQTPKHLITATGQRVTLRCSPRSGDLSVYWYQQSLDQGLQFLIQYYNGEERAKGNILERFSAQQFPDLHSELNLSSLELGDSALYFCASSPRESGGDEQFFGPGTRLTVL.

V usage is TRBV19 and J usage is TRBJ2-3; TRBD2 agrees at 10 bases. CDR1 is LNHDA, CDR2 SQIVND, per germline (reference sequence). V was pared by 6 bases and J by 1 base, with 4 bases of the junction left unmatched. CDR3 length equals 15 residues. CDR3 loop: CASSLLAGRTDTQYF. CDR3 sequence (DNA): TGTGCCAGTAGCCTACTAGCGGGGCGCACAGATACGCAGTATTTT.

Here the CDR3 reads CASSYSQGGYNEQFF. The CDR3, as DNA: TGTGCCAGCAGTTACTCCCAGGGGGGGTACAATGAGCAGTTCTTC. The chain has TRBV6-5 and TRBJ2-1; D is tentatively TRBD1 or TRBD2 (7 bases each). In germline, CDR1 is MNHEY, CDR2 SVGAGI. This CDR3 is built from 15 residues. With 0 bases removed from V and 4 bases from J, the gap between germline ends came to 10 bases.

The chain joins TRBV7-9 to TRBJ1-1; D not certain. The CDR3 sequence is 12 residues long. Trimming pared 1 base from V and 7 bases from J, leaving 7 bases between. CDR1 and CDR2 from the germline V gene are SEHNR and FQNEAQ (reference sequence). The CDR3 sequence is CASSLGLGEAFF. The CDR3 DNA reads TGTGCCAGCAGCTTAGGACTCGGTGAAGCTTTCTTT.

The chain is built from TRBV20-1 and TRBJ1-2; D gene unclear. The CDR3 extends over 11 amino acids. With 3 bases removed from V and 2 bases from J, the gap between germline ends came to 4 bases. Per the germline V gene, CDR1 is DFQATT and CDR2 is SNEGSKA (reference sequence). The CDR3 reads CSARLNYGYTF. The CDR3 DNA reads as TGCAGTGCTAGGCTAAACTATGGCTACACCTTC.